This T cell receptor (beta chain) was observed in a study of identical twins. All of the donors were Caucasians in good health. V was trimmed by 0 bases and J by 4 bases, leaving 16 bases between them. The germline gives CDR1 SGHRS, CDR2 YFSETQ. The CDR3 runs to 16 residues. Unique molecular identifiers were present on the cDNA, which also gained a universal primer site by template switching. TCRdb itself ran the 5' RACE reads through MiXCR, one entry per CDR3 protein. Of about 550,000 distinct CDR3 sequences in the sample, approximately 20% were seen once. This clonotype has only a few counts. Separately, the same data were catalogued under a study of yellow fever vaccine responses in identical twins.

The origin of this receptor is a woman between 18 and 29 years old in good health. The rearrangement joins TRBV5-1 to TRBJ1-2, with no clear D. The sample consisted of CD4+ T cells sorted from blood. The DNA for the CDR3 is TGCGCCAGCAGCTTGGGAAACGGGATCCAAGCCTATGGCTACACCTTC. Its translation is CASSLGNGIQAYGYTF.